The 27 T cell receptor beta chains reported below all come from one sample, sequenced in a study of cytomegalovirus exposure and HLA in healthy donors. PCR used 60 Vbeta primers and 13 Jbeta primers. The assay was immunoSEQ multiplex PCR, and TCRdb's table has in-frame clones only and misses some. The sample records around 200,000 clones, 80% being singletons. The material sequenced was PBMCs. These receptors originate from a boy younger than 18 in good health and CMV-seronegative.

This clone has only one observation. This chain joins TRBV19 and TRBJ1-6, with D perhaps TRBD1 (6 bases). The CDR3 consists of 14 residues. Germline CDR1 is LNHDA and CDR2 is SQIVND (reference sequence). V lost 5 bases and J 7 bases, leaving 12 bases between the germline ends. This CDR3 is CASSPGVSNSPLHF. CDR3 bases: TGTGCCAGTAGTCCAGGGGTCTCCAATTCACCCCTCCACTTT.

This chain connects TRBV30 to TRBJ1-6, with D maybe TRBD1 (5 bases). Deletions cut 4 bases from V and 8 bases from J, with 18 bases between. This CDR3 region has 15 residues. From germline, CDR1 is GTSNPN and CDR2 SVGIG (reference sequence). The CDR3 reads CAWKGEGGWYSPLHF. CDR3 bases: TGTGCCTGGAAAGGGGAGGGAGGGTGGTATTCACCCCTCCACTTT.

DNA of the CDR3: TGTGCCAGCAGCTTTAGGACTAGCGGTAACACCGGGGAGCTGTTTTTT. Encoded protein: CASSFRTSGNTGELFF. This chain joins TRBV9 and TRBJ2-2, with 10 bases aligning to TRBD2. With V trimmed by 4 bases and J by 2 bases, 5 bases remained unmatched. The CDR3 is 16 amino acids. Looked up from germline, CDR1 is SGDLS and CDR2 is YYNGEE. The complete variable domain, with remaining parts taken from reference TRBV9 and TRBJ2-2, reads DSGVTQTPKHLITATGQRVTLRCSPRSGDLSVYWYQQSLDQGLQFLIQYYNGEERAKGNILERFSAQQFPDLHSELNLSSLELGDSALYFCASSFRTSGNTGELFFGEGSRLTVL.

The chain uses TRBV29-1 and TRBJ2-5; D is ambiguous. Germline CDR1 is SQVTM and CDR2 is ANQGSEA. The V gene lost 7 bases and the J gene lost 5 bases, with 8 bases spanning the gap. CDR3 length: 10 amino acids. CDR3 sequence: CSAHRETQYF. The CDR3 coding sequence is TGCAGCGCCCATCGGGAGACCCAGTACTTC.

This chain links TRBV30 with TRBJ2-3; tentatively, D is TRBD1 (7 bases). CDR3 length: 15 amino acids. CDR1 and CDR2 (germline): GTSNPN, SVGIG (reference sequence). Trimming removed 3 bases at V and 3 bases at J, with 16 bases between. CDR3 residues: CAWSTYRGGTDTQYF. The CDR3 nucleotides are TGTGCCTGGAGCACCTACAGGGGAGGTACAGATACGCAGTATTTT.

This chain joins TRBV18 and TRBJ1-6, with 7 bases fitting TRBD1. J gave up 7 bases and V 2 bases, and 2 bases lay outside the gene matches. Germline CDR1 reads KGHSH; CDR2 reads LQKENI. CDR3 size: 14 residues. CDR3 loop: CASSPNRGNSPLHF. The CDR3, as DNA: TGTGCCAGCTCACCAAACAGGGGAAATTCACCCCTCCACTTT.

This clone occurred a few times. In DNA, the CDR3 is TGTGCCAGCAGCTGGGGACTTCAGGGTGGCTACACCTTC. Protein sequence: CASSWGLQGGYTF. V is TRBV5-6 and J is TRBJ1-2; possible D gene TRBD1, 5 bases. Trimming removed 3 bases at V and 7 bases at J, with 13 bases between. The CDR3 loop spans 13 amino acids. Germline loops: CDR1 SGHDT, CDR2 YYEEEE. The full variable domain, rest sourced from reference TRBV5-6 and TRBJ1-2, is DAGVTQSPTHLIKTRGQQVTLRCSPKSGHDTVSWYQQALGQGPQFIFQYYEEEERQRGNFPDRFSGHQFPNYSSELNVNALLLGDSALYLCASSWGLQGGYTFGSGTRLTVV.

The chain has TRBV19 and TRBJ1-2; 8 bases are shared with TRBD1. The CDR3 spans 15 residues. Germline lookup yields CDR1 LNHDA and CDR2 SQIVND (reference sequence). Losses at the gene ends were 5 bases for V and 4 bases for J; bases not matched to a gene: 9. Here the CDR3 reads CASSARQGLGYGYTF. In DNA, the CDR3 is TGTGCCAGTAGTGCCCGACAGGGGTTAGGCTATGGCTACACCTTC. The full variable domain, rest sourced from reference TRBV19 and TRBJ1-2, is DGGITQSPKYLFRKEGQNVTLSCEQNLNHDAMYWYRQDPGQGLRLIYYSQIVNDFQKGDIAEGYSVSREKKESFPLTVTSAQKNPTAFYLCASSARQGLGYGYTFGSGTRLTVV.

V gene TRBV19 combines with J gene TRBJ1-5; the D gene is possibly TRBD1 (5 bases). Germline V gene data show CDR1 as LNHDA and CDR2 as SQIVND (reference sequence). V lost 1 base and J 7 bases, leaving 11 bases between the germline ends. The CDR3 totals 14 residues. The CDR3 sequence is CASSIAQGGQPQHF. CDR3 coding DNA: TGTGCCAGTAGTATAGCTCAGGGAGGGCAGCCCCAGCATTTT.

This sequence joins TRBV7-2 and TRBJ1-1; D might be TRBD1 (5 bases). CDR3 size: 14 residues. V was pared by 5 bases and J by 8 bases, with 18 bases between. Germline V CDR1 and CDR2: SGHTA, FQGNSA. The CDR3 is CASSHSGQSLEAFF. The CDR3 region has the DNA TGTGCCAGCAGCCATTCAGGGCAGAGTCTCGAAGCTTTCTTT.

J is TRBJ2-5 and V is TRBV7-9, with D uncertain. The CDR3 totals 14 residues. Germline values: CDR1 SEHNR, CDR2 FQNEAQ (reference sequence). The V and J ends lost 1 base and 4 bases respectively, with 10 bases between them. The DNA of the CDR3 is TGTGCCAGCAGCTTAGATCTCCACGGAGAGACCCAGTACTTC. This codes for CASSLDLHGETQYF.

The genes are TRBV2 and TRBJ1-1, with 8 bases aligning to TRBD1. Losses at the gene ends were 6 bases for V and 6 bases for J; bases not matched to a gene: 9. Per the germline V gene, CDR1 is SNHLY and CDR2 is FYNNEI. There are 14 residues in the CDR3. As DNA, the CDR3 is TGTGCCAGCAGGGACTTCAGGGGGCAATCTGAAGCTTTCTTT. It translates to CASRDFRGQSEAFF.

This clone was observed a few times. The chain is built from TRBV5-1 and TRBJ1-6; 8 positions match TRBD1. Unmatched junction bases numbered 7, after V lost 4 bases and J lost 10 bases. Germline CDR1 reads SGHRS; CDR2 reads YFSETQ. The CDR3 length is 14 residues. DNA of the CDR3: TGCGCCAGCAGCACGGGACAGGACCGGTCACCCCTCCACTTT. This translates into CASSTGQDRSPLHF.

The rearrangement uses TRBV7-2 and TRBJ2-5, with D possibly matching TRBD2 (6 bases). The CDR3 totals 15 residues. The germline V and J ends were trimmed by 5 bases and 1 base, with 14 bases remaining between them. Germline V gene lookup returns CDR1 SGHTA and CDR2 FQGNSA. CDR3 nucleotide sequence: TGTGCCAGCAGCGCCTCGGGACTCACCCAAGAGACCCAGTACTTC. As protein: CASSASGLTQETQYF.

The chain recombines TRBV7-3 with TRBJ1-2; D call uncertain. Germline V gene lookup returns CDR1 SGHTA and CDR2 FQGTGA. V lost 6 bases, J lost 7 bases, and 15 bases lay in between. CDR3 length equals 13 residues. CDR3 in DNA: TGTGCCAGCAGTACCGACCCCGGCGGTGGCTACACCTTC. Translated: CASSTDPGGGYTF.

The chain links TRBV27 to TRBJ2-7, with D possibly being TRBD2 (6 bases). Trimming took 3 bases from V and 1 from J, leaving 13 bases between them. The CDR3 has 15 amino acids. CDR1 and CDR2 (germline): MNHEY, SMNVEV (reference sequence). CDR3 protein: CASSFGGLSSYEQYF. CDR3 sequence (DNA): TGTGCCAGCAGTTTCGGGGGACTCTCGTCCTACGAGCAGTACTTC.

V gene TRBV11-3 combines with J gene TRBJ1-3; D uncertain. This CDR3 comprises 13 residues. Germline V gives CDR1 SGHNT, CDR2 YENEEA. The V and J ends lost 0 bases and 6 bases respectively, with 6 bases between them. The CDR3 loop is CASSLEAENTIYF. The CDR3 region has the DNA TGTGCCAGCAGCTTAGAGGCGGAAAACACCATATATTTT.

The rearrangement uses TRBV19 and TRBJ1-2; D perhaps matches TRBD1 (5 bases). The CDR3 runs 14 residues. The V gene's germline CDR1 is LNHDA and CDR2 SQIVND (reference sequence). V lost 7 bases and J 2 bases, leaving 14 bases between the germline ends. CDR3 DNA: TGTGCCAGTACTACCTTATCAGGGAACTATGGCTACACCTTC. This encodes CASTTLSGNYGYTF.

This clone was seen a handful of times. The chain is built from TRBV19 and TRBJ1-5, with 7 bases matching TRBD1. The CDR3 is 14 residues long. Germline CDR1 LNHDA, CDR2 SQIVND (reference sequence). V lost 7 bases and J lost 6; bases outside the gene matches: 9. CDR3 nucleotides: TGTGCCAGTACCGCCGACAGGGTTGGTCAGCCCCAGCATTTT. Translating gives CASTADRVGQPQHF.

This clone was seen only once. CDR3 in amino acids: CASICRGTTRYEQYF. CDR3 in DNA: TGTGCCAGTATCTGCCGGGGGACCACCCGCTACGAGCAGTACTTC. This chain joins TRBV19 and TRBJ2-7, with D tentatively TRBD2 (6 bases). The V gene lost 7 bases and the J gene lost 3 bases, with 19 bases spanning the gap. Per germline, CDR1 LNHDA and CDR2 SQIVND (reference sequence). The CDR3 totals 15 residues. Using reference TRBV19 and TRBJ2-7 for the parts outside the CDR3, the full variable domain is DGGITQSPKYLFRKEGQNVTLSCEQNLNHDAMYWYRQDPGQGLRLIYYSQIVNDFQKGDIAEGYSVSREKKESFPLTVTSAQKNPTAFYLCASICRGTTRYEQYFGPGTRLTVT.

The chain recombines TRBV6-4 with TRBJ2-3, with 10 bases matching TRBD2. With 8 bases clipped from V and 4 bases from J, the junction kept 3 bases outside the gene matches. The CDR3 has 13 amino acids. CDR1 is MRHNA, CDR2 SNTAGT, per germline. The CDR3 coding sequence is TGTGCCAGCTCTAGCGGGAGTTCAGATACGCAGTATTTT. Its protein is CASSSGSSDTQYF.

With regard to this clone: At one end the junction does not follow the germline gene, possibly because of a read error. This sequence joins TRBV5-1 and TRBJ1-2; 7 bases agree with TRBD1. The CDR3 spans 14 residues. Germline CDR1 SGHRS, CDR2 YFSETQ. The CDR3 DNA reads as TGCGCCAGCAGCTTGGCGGGACAGAGCTATGGCCACACCTTC. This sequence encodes CASSLAGQSYGHTF.

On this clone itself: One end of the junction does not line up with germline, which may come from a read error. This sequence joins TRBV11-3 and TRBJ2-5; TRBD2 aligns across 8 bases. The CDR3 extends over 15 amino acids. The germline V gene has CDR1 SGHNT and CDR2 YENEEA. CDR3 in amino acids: CASSLEAGDGETQYF. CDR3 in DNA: TGTGCCAGCAGCCTAGAAGCGGGAGATGGGGAGACCCAGTACTTC.

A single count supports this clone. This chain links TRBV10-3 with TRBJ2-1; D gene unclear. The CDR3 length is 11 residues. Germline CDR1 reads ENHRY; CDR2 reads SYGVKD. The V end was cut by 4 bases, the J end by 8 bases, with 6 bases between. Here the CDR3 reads CAISGGDEQFF. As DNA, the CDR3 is TGTGCCATCAGTGGCGGAGATGAGCAGTTCTTC.

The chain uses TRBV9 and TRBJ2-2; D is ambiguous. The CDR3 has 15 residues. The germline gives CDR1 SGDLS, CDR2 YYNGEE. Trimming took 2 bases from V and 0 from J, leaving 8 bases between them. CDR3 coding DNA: TGTGCCAGCAGCGTGGCCAGAACGAACACCGGGGAGCTGTTTTTT. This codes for CASSVARTNTGELFF.

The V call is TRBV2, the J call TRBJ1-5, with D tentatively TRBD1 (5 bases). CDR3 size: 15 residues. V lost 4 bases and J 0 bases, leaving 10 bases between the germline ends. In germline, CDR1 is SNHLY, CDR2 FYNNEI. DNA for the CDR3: TGTGCCAGCAGTGTAGGACAACTTAGCAATCAGCCCCAGCATTTT. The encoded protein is CASSVGQLSNQPQHF.

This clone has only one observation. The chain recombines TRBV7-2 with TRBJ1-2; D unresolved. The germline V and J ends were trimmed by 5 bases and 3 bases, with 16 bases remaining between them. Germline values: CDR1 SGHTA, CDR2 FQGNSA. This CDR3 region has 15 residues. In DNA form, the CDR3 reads TGTGCCAGCAGCGAAGCTATAACGATACACTATGGCTACACCTTC. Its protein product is CASSEAITIHYGYTF.